This entry features one TCR beta chain sequence. Its antigen is unidentified. This sample is drawn from a study of cytomegalovirus exposure and HLA in healthy donors. General study results and limits: Researchers had no immune exposure information except CMV serostatus available. Most subjects had HLA-A and HLA-B alleles reportedly predicted accurately by TCR beta sequences.

Per the germline V gene, CDR1 is SGDLS and CDR2 is YYNGEE. CDR3 length: 15 amino acids. Trimming cost V 0 bases and J 8 bases; bases outside gene matches: 5. Among the donors, all were healthy bone marrow donors. The study ran its PCR with 60 Vbeta and 13 Jbeta primers. Only in-frame clones appear in the TCRdb table, and some are missing; sequencing was by immunoSEQ multiplex PCR. The sample has 150,000 or so clones, 70% to 90% seen once. The rearrangement joins TRBV9 to TRBJ1-2; 12 positions match TRBD1. Sequenced material: PBMCs. The sequence derives from a man in his late teens or twenties in good health and CMV-seropositive. The DNA of the CDR3 is TGTGCCAGCAGCGTAGGCGGGACAGGGGGCAGCGGCTACACCTTC. Translating gives CASSVGGTGGSGYTF.